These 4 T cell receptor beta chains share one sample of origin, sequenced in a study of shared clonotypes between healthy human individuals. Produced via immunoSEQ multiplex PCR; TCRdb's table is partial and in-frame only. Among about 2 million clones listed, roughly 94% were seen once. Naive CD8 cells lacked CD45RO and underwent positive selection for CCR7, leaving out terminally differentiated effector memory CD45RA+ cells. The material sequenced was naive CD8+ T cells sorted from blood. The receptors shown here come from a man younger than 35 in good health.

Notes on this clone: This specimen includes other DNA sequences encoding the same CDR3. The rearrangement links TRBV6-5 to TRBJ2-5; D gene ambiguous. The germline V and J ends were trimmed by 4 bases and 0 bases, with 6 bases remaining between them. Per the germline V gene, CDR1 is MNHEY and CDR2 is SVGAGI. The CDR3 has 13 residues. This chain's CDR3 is CASSSAYQETQYF. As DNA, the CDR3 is TGTGCCAGCAGTTCTGCGTACCAAGAGACCCAGTACTTC.

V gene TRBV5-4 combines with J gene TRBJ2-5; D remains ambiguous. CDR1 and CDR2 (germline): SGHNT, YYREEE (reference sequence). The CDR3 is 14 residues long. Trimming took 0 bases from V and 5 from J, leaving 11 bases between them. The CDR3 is CASSLAGFWETQYF. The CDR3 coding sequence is TGTGCCAGCAGCTTGGCCGGGTTTTGGGAGACCCAGTACTTC.

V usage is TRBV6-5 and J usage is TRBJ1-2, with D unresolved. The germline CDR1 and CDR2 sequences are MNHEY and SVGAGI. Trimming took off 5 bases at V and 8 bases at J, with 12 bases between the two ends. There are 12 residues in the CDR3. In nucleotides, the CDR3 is TGTGCCAGCAGTGAACGGGGTTGGGGCTACACCTTC. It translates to CASSERGWGYTF.

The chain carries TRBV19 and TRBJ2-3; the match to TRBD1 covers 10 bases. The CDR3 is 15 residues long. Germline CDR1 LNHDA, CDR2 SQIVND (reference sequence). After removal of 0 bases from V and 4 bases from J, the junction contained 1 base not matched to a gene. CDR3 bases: TGTGCCAGTAGTATAGAGACAGGGGGCTCAGATACGCAGTATTTT. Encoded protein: CASSIETGGSDTQYF.